A single TCR beta chain is shown here with its context. Original data processing: Cell counts per sample came from amplifying reference gene primers. Only in-frame clones appear in the TCRdb table, and some are missing; sequencing was by immunoSEQ multiplex PCR. V, J and clone size were drawn from that table, and D and trimming were deduced from the DNA. Of more than 300,000 clones in the sample, about 90% were seen once. The source of the sample is a study of blood T cell repertoires in COVID-19. At the level of the study: There were acute and convalescent COVID-19 samples, and they came from the United States, Italy and Spain.

V shed 4 bases, J shed 9 bases, and the junction held 4 bases outside the gene matches. The CDR3 is 15 residues long. Germline V gene data show CDR1 as SGHDT and CDR2 as YYEEEE. The chain couples TRBV5-6 to TRBJ2-1, with TRBD2 matching over 16 bases. This clonotype was obtained from a woman aged 18-29 years who had recovered from COVID-19. The sample was peripheral blood. Here the CDR3 DNA reads TGTGCCAGCAGCCCGGGACTAGCGGGAGGGGTTGAGCAGTTCTTC. This sequence encodes CASSPGLAGGVEQFF.